A selection of T cell receptor beta chains follows, all from one sample in a study of control samples from healthy donors and cancer patients. Repertoires were generated with immunoSEQ multiplex PCR, while TCRdb's copy carries only in-frame clones and drops some. This repertoire shows around 100,000 clones, about nine tenths found once; its top ten account for approximately 15%. The sequenced sample was blood. The receptors were sampled from a woman between 65 and 79 years old in good health. The conserved cysteine and the conserved F or W are not part of the CDR3 here. The D gene is left open where the match is weak.

NA	TRBV11-2	TRBJ2-5	ASRFPGRGRETQY
TRBD2	TRBV10-3	TRBJ2-1	AISDQAVSGGLGEQF
NA	TRBV2	TRBJ2-2	ASSEVVTGELF
NA	TRBV6-5	TRBJ1-4	ATKRSPGGNEKLF
TRBD1	TRBV15	TRBJ1-2	ATSRGTDRGGQGFYYGYT
NA	TRBV5-1	TRBJ1-5	ASSPGGRDQPQH
TRBD1	TRBV30	TRBJ1-2	AWSVDREKGYT
NA	TRBV9	TRBJ2-3	ASSVAGEVADTQY
TRBD2	TRBV14	TRBJ2-3	ASSRTSGGITDTQY
TRBD2	TRBV10-1	TRBJ2-1	ASSEGSGSWNEQF
TRBD2	TRBV5-1	TRBJ2-5	ASSLGLAQTQETQY
NA	TRBV3-1/TRBV3-2	TRBJ1-5	ASSSMNNQPQH
NA	TRBV18	TRBJ2-7	ASSPLLVYEQY
TRBD2	TRBV7-9	TRBJ2-7	ASSLTSGGREQY
TRBD2	TRBV27	TRBJ2-7	ASTPGGKLSNEQY
TRBD1	TRBV9	TRBJ2-7	ASSGQGESYEQY
NA	TRBV29-1	TRBJ2-3	SVEGALGSDTQY